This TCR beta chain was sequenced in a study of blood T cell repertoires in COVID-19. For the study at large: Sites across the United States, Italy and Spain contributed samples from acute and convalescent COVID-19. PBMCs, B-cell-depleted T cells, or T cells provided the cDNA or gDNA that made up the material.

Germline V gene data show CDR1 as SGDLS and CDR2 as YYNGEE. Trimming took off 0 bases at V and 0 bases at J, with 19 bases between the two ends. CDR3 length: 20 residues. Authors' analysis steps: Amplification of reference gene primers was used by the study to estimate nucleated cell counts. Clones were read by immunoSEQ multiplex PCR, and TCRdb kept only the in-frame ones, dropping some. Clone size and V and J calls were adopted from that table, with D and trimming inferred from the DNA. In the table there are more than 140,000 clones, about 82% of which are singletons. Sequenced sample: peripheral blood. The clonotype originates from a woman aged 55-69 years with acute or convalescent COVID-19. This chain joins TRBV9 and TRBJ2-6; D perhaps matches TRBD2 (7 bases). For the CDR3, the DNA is TGTGCCAGCAGCGTAGAGGAGGCGGGGGCAGCCTTCTCTGGGGCCAACGTCCTGACTTTC. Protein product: CASSVEEAGAAFSGANVLTF.